This T cell receptor beta chain derives from a study of T cells after yellow fever vaccination. Study-wide results and limits: Weaker, the secondary response had a peak occurring faster, on day 5 versus 15. Almost no vaccine-responding clonotypes were detectable in day 0 sorted memory subsets. Within FACS-sorted repertoires, abundant clonotypes contaminating from the bulk population could be present.

Germline-derived CDR1 and CDR2 are SEHNR and FQNEAQ (reference sequence). CDR3 size: 13 residues. Trimming pared 4 bases from V and 6 bases from J, leaving 12 bases between. The study made its TCR cDNA through 5'RACE template switching. That step introduced a universal primer site along with UMIs. MiXCR was run by TCRdb on the 5' RACE reads, yielding one entry per CDR3 protein. The profile shows 27,000 or so distinct CDR3 sequences, approximately 4.5% of them singletons. The sample holds many counts of this clonotype. J is TRBJ1-1 and V is TRBV7-9, with a possible D match to TRBD1 (5 bases). Material: PBMCs, either bulk or a sorted T-cell subset (CD4+, CD8+, memory, or dextramer-sorted; not recorded which), obtained on the day of the yellow fever booster vaccination. This TCR derives from a man between 18 and 35 years old who received the YFV17D yellow fever vaccine. The CDR3 DNA reads TGTGCCAGCAGCTCCAGGGCGGGCGCTGAAGCTTTCTTT. Translated, it gives CASSSRAGAEAFF.